This TCR beta chain was recorded in a study of response to subunit inactivated influenza vaccine. The study's findings and limits: It was the authors' suggestion that each seasonal influenza vaccination recruits few new T cells.

TCRdb called the RT-PCR reads again in MiXCR, with one record for every CDR3 protein. The sample lists more than 550,000 distinct CDR3 sequences, about 11% occurring once. This clonotype was recorded a few times. What it binds is not known. This receptor was identified in a man aged 45-65 years who received an inactivated influenza vaccine. Sequencing was performed on PBMCs from blood, taken on the day of vaccination.

CDR3 nucleotides: TGCAGTGCTTATTCGAGAAATGAGCAGTTCTTC. It is translated as CSAYSRNEQFF. The chain joins TRBV20-1 to TRBJ2-1; D gene uncertain. In germline, CDR1 is DFQATT, CDR2 SNEGSKA (reference sequence). Trimming pared 5 bases from V and 7 bases from J, leaving 9 bases between. CDR3 length: 11 amino acids.